This entry is about one T cell receptor (beta chain). This entry comes from a study of response to subunit inactivated influenza vaccine. The CDR3 loop spans 12 amino acids. Germline assignment: CDR1 ENHRY and CDR2 SYGVKD. Unmatched junction bases numbered 2, after V lost 8 bases and J lost 5 bases. TCRdb passed the RT-PCR reads through MiXCR, listing each CDR3 protein once. The sample has 300,000 to 350,000 distinct CDR3 sequences, less than 25% seen once. The sequencing used PBMCs from blood, collected about 20 months after vaccination. The clonotype originates from a man between 50 and 75 years old who received an inactivated influenza vaccine. The chain links TRBV10-3 to TRBJ2-1, with 8 bases aligning to TRBD1. The CDR3 loop reads CAIADRDNEQFF. In DNA form, the CDR3 reads TGTGCCATCGCGGACAGGGACAATGAGCAGTTCTTC.